Presented here are 5 T cell receptor beta chains from one specimen sequenced in a study of cytomegalovirus exposure and HLA in healthy donors. The primer mix had 60 Vbeta and 13 Jbeta primers. Method: immunoSEQ multiplex PCR; TCRdb's copy keeps in-frame clones and lacks some. The sample consists of 100,000 to 150,000 clones, 65% to 90% of them appearing once. Sequencing was performed on PBMCs. These receptors all come from a man over 45 in good health and CMV-seronegative.

V and J are TRBV10-1 and TRBJ1-2; D gene ambiguous. Trimming took off 10 bases at V and 0 bases at J, with 12 bases between the two ends. The CDR3 has 13 residues. Germline lookup yields CDR1 WNHNN and CDR2 SYGVQD (reference sequence). This CDR3 reads CANPLAANYGYTF. In nucleotides, the CDR3 is TGCGCCAACCCTTTGGCAGCTAACTATGGCTACACCTTC.

This clone turned up a few times. The V gene is TRBV5-8, the J gene TRBJ1-1; the D gene is possibly TRBD1 (5 bases). This CDR3 has 13 amino acids. Trimming removed 6 bases at V and 3 bases at J, with 12 bases between. The germline CDR1 and CDR2 sequences are SGHTS and YDEGEE. CDR3: CASTAIRDTEAFF. The CDR3 DNA is TGTGCCAGCACCGCTATCAGGGACACTGAAGCTTTCTTT.

J is TRBJ2-3 and V is TRBV6-6, with D possibly TRBD2 on 6 matching bases. The germline CDR1 and CDR2 sequences are MNHNY and SVGAGI (reference sequence). The CDR3 runs 14 residues. V gave up 7 bases and J gave up 3 bases, with 14 bases separating them. The CDR3 region is CASTLGLATDTQYF. CDR3 nucleotide sequence: TGTGCCAGCACCCTGGGCCTAGCGACAGATACGCAGTATTTT.

V and J are TRBV7-2 and TRBJ2-7; 9 nucleotides line up with TRBD2. The CDR3 covers 15 residues. Trimming at V came to 1 base and at J to 4 bases, leaving 5 bases not matched to a gene. Germline values: CDR1 SGHTA, CDR2 FQGNSA. CDR3 sequence reads: CASSLERGVWYEQYF. CDR3 DNA sequence: TGTGCCAGCAGCTTAGAGCGGGGGGTTTGGTACGAGCAGTACTTC.

This chain joins TRBV27 and TRBJ2-7; 8 nucleotides line up with TRBD1. V lost 3 bases, J lost 6 bases, and 7 bases stayed unmatched. Looked up from germline, CDR1 is MNHEY and CDR2 is SMNVEV (reference sequence). The CDR3 consists of 14 residues. CDR3 nucleotides: TGTGCCAGCAGTTTGCCCGGACAGGGAGGCGAGCAGTACTTC. This codes for CASSLPGQGGEQYF.